This T cell receptor (beta chain) was obtained from a study of blood T cell repertoires in COVID-19. As for the study in general: Samples of COVID-19 (acute and convalescent) were obtained from the United States, Italy and Spain.

Repertoires were generated with immunoSEQ multiplex PCR, while TCRdb's copy carries only in-frame clones and drops some. The table lists hundreds of thousands of clones, around nine tenths of them singletons. This study enrolled people aged about 18 to 100 from roughly 24 US geographic areas. Assignments of participants to cohorts depended upon their own reported clinical history. What the recovered Cohort 3 donors had was two negative PCRs, clearance, or symptom resolution. Per the germline V gene, CDR1 is SQVTM and CDR2 is ANQGSEA. The CDR3 loop spans 12 amino acids. The V and J ends lost 6 bases and 9 bases, in that order; junction bases with no gene match: 8.

Input material: PBMCs or T cells enriched from blood (not recorded which). The chain couples TRBV29-1 to TRBJ2-1; 7 nucleotides align to TRBD2. This receptor was obtained from a woman in her thirties who had recovered from COVID-19. The chain's CDR3 is CSVHPWGGEQFF. The CDR3 DNA sequence: TGCAGCGTCCACCCCTGGGGGGGTGAGCAGTTCTTC.